Listed here are 23 T cell receptor beta chains from one sample, sequenced in a study of T cell responses to AZD1222 COVID-19 vaccine. Data came from immunoSEQ multiplex PCR; TCRdb stores just in-frame clones and leaves some out. The sample has 120,000 or so clones; more than 85% are singletons. The specimen comprised peripheral blood, sampled on day 0 of AZD1222 vaccination. The receptor source for this set is an adult in good health.

This clone was counted a few times. The genes are TRBV7-2 and TRBJ1-1, with D perhaps TRBD1 (5 bases). CDR3 length equals 14 residues. V gave up 0 bases and J gave up 6 bases, with 11 bases separating them. Germline-derived CDR1 and CDR2 are SGHTA and FQGNSA. The CDR3 nucleotides read TGTGCCAGCAGCTTAGCCCTCGACAGACCTGAAGCTTTCTTT. Protein product: CASSLALDRPEAFF.

V usage is TRBV4-2 and J usage is TRBJ1-6; 7 nucleotides align to TRBD1. The ends lost 2 bases at V and 9 bases at J; junction bases unmatched: 13. The CDR3 runs 17 residues. Looked up from germline, CDR1 is LGHNA and CDR2 is YNFKEQ. CDR3 protein: CASSQIPDAGGSSPLHF. The CDR3, as DNA: TGTGCCAGCAGCCAAATCCCGGACGCAGGGGGTAGTTCACCCCTCCACTTT.

The chain joins TRBV5-1 to TRBJ2-7; 9 bases map to TRBD1. The CDR3 has 15 residues. Germline V gene sequence: CDR1 SGHRS, CDR2 YFSETQ. V lost 2 bases to trimming and J lost 4 bases; unmatched junction nucleotides: 7. For the CDR3, the DNA is TGCGCCAGCAGCTTACTTGGGACAGGGTCATACGAGCAGTACTTC. Amino acids: CASSLLGTGSYEQYF.

V usage is TRBV9 and J usage is TRBJ2-7; 7 nucleotides match TRBD1. With 10 bases clipped from V and 0 bases from J, the junction kept 7 bases outside the gene matches. There are 13 residues in the CDR3. CDR1 is SGDLS and CDR2 is YYNGEE in the germline V gene. CDR3 sequence: CAGQTGISYEQYF. The CDR3 nucleotides read TGTGCCGGGCAGACAGGGATCTCCTACGAGCAGTACTTC.

V and J are TRBV5-1 and TRBJ2-1; D possibly corresponds to TRBD1 (6 bases). The CDR3 is 15 amino acids. Per germline, CDR1 SGHRS and CDR2 YFSETQ. V lost 2 bases and J lost 6, with 15 bases in between. The CDR3 reads CASSFPRGKPNEQFF. The CDR3 coding sequence is TGCGCCAGCAGCTTCCCGAGGGGGAAACCCAATGAGCAGTTCTTC.

This sequence joins TRBV10-3 and TRBJ1-1, with D possibly being TRBD1 (5 bases). Trimming pared 11 bases from V and 0 bases from J, leaving 13 bases between. This CDR3 is built from 13 residues. Per germline, CDR1 ENHRY and CDR2 SYGVKD. The CDR3 DNA reads TGTGCCGTGACCAGGGACCTGAACACTGAAGCTTTCTTT. As protein: CAVTRDLNTEAFF.

J is TRBJ2-3 and V is TRBV3-1 (or the pseudogene TRBV3-2), with D possibly being TRBD2 (5 bases). Trimming left V 1 base short and J 3 bases short, with 14 bases between. CDR1 LGHDT and CDR2 YNNKEL come from the germline V gene (reference sequence). The CDR3 is made up of 16 amino acids. This CDR3 reads CASSQGDERWTDTQYF. In DNA, the CDR3 is TGTGCCAGCAGCCAAGGGGATGAGCGGTGGACAGATACGCAGTATTTT.

V and J are TRBV5-1 and TRBJ1-1; 7 bases align to TRBD1. J lost 5 bases, V lost 3 bases, and 16 bases had no gene match. Germline-derived CDR1 and CDR2 are SGHRS and YFSETQ. The CDR3 extends over 17 amino acids. The CDR3 nucleotides are TGCGCCAGCAGCTCCCTTCTCGTTGACAGGGTTGGAACTGAAGCTTTCTTT. As protein: CASSSLLVDRVGTEAFF.

The chain combines TRBV7-2 with TRBJ2-3, with 8 nucleotides matching TRBD1. The CDR3 contains 14 residues. Germline assignment: CDR1 SGHTA and CDR2 FQGNSA. J lost 4 bases, V lost 4 bases, and 4 bases had no gene match. CDR3: CASSSDRASDTQYF. The CDR3 bases are TGTGCCAGCAGCTCGGACAGGGCCTCAGATACGCAGTATTTT.

The chain couples TRBV2 to TRBJ1-2; D unresolved. Germline V gene data show CDR1 as SNHLY and CDR2 as FYNNEI. Between the trimmed V and J ends, which lost 8 bases and 3 bases, there was a span of 16 bases. The CDR3 has 14 residues. DNA for the CDR3: TGTGCCAGCGGGGTAGACCCCGGGGACTATGGCTACACCTTC. Translation: CASGVDPGDYGYTF.

J is TRBJ2-1 and V is TRBV2; 10 bases map to TRBD1. Germline CDR1 and CDR2: SNHLY and FYNNEI. Trimming at V came to 7 bases and at J to 9 bases, leaving 6 bases not matched to a gene. This CDR3 spans 13 amino acids. CDR3 loop: CASTRTGGSEQFF. For the CDR3, the DNA is TGTGCCAGCACCCGGACAGGGGGAAGTGAGCAGTTCTTC. Combining the CDR3 with reference TRBV2 and TRBJ2-1 gives the whole variable domain EPEVTQTPSHQVTQMGQEVILRCVPISNHLYFYWYRQILGQKVEFLVSFYNNEISEKSEIFDDQFSVERPDGSNFTLKIRSTKLEDSAMYFCASTRTGGSEQFFGPGTRLTVL.

This chain joins TRBV19 and TRBJ1-3; D is unresolved. Looked up from germline, CDR1 is LNHDA and CDR2 is SQIVND (reference sequence). Trimming pared 5 bases from V and 0 bases from J, leaving 8 bases between. There are 14 residues in the CDR3. This CDR3 reads CASSVAGSGNTIYF. The DNA for the CDR3 is TGTGCCAGTAGTGTTGCGGGCTCTGGAAACACCATATATTTT.

The chain recombines TRBV3-1 (or the pseudogene TRBV3-2) with TRBJ2-3, with 8 bases identical to TRBD2. V dropped 6 bases and J dropped 3; count of bases not matched to a gene: 8. This CDR3 has 15 amino acids. Germline CDR1 and CDR2: LGHDT and YNNKEL (reference sequence). CDR3 sequence: CASRTAGVGTDTQYF. The DNA for the CDR3 is TGTGCCAGCAGGACAGCGGGAGTCGGGACAGATACGCAGTATTTT.

CDR3 coding DNA: TGTGCCAGCAGCTTAGGAACTAGAGGCACAGATACGCAGTATTTT. Translating gives CASSLGTRGTDTQYF. This sequence joins TRBV7-9 and TRBJ2-3; D may be TRBD2 (5 bases). Per the germline V gene, CDR1 is SEHNR and CDR2 is FQNEAQ (reference sequence). The V end was cut by 1 base, the J end by 1 base, with 9 bases between. There are 15 residues in the CDR3.

The rearrangement uses TRBV13 and TRBJ2-7; D ambiguous. The CDR3 loop spans 14 amino acids. Germline V gene data show CDR1 as PRHDT and CDR2 as FYEKMQ (reference sequence). Trimming took 0 bases from V and 3 from J, leaving 9 bases between them. In nucleotides, the CDR3 is TGTGCCAGCAGCTTAGGCGCGGAACACTACGAGCAGTACTTC. Its protein product is CASSLGAEHYEQYF.

The V gene is TRBV7-9, the J gene TRBJ1-5; the D gene is possibly TRBD1 (5 bases). This CDR3 contains 13 residues. CDR1 is SEHNR, CDR2 FQNEAQ, per germline (reference sequence). V was cut by 4 bases and J by 11 bases, with 15 bases left in between. For the CDR3, the DNA is TGTGCCAGCAGCTCGTCCAGGGCTGGGTCCCAGCATTTT. It encodes CASSSSRAGSQHF.

V gene TRBV10-2 combines with J gene TRBJ1-4; possible D gene TRBD1, 5 bases. Germline loops: CDR1 WSHSY, CDR2 SAAADI. The CDR3 length is 15 residues. Trimming cost V 6 bases and J 0 bases, with 11 bases left between them. The CDR3 sequence: CASRTGPATNEKLFF. The CDR3 nucleotides read TGCGCCAGCAGAACGGGGCCTGCAACTAATGAAAAACTGTTTTTT.

The chain joins TRBV18 to TRBJ2-7; no clear D. Germline V gene data show CDR1 as KGHSH and CDR2 as LQKENI. This CDR3 has 12 residues. Trimming took 3 bases from V and 1 from J, leaving 4 bases between them. CDR3 DNA sequence: TGTGCCAGCTCACCGGAATCCTACGAGCAGTACTTC. Protein: CASSPESYEQYF.

This chain joins TRBV28 and TRBJ1-2; D is uncertain. Germline CDR1 MDHEN, CDR2 SYDVKM. The CDR3 spans 11 residues. Trimming removed 6 bases at V and 4 bases at J, with 6 bases between. Here the CDR3 reads CASRDIYGYTF. The CDR3 DNA sequence: TGTGCCAGCAGAGACATCTATGGCTACACCTTC.

The CDR3 spells CASSQDQVRSSYEQYF. Here the CDR3 DNA reads TGCGCCAGCAGCCAAGATCAGGTACGGAGCTCCTACGAGCAGTACTTC. The chain carries TRBV4-1 and TRBJ2-7; D call uncertain. The V and J ends lost 0 bases and 0 bases respectively, with 12 bases between them. The CDR3 is 16 amino acids. Germline-derived CDR1 and CDR2 are MGHRA and YSYEKL.

The chain employs TRBV27 and TRBJ1-2; TRBD1 aligns across 11 bases. Per the germline V gene, CDR1 is MNHEY and CDR2 is SMNVEV (reference sequence). Trimming removed 3 bases from V and 8 bases from J; junction bases left unmatched: 2. The CDR3 loop spans 13 amino acids. This chain's CDR3 is CASSFWTGGGYTF. In DNA form, the CDR3 reads TGTGCCAGCAGTTTTTGGACAGGGGGCGGCTACACCTTC.

CDR3 sequence (DNA): TGCGCCAGCAGCTTATCTTCCGGGGAGCTGTTTTTT. It yields the protein CASSLSSGELFF. V usage is TRBV5-1 and J usage is TRBJ2-2, with D unclear. The V end lost 2 bases, the J end lost 6 bases, and 5 bases lay between the germline ends. CDR3 size: 12 residues. From germline, CDR1 is SGHRS and CDR2 YFSETQ.

This clone was found once. The chain recombines TRBV6-1 with TRBJ1-4; maybe TRBD1 (6 bases). Germline V gene lookup returns CDR1 MNHNS and CDR2 SASEGT. V gave up 3 bases and J gave up 8 bases, with 22 bases separating them. CDR3 size: 17 residues. CDR3 residues: CASSELNREALGEKLFF. CDR3 coding DNA: TGTGCCAGCAGTGAGCTGAACAGGGAGGCGCTCGGAGAAAAACTGTTTTTT.